This entry features one T cell receptor (beta chain) sequence. This clonotype showed up just a few times. Which antigen it targets is not known. Per-nucleotide qualities are absent, and no much larger clonotype sits a single base away. This sample was taken from a study of identical twins (dated by TCRdb to 2016 to 2018). For context, the study as a whole: The study deep-sequenced TCR alpha and beta repertoires from monozygotic twins, unrelated adults of various ages and cord blood to test whether fetal clonotypes persist. To rule out contamination, replicate twin experiments were performed at different times with different library preparation protocols. The investigation overall reported the following: Out-of-frame TCR alpha sharing in monozygotic twins was systematically underestimated by recombination models, whereas sharing between unrelated individuals was in agreement with the recombination models. Compared with coincidental sharing between unrelated individuals, out-of-frame TCR alpha sequences shared between twins had an excess of sequences with low generation probability. Zero-insertion analyses could be partly confounded by invariant T cells such as MAIT and iNKT, though diverse VJ usage argued against such confounding for most clonotypes. Abundant cord blood beta clonotypes carried fewer insertions; young adult naive repertoires showed a weaker similar trend, while memory repertoires showed none. Because the same donors could not be followed over many years, the conclusions relied on cross-sectional statistical analysis. A weaker excess of twin sharing was found in beta out-of-frame sequences because the signal-to-noise ratio was lowered by fewer shared sequences.

Via the germline V gene, CDR1 is SQVTM and CDR2 ANQGSEA. A distance of 15 bases separates the germline ends of V and J, which lose 4 bases and 8 bases respectively. From its cysteine to its phenylalanine, the CDR3 spans 13 amino acids. Only the CDR3 DNA stays, 39 bases, in frame from base 1. All donors were healthy Caucasians. The twin cohort comprised three pairs of female monozygotic twins, all aged roughly 18 to 29 years. The RNA used for TCR libraries was isolated from peripheral blood mononuclear cells. To prepare the library, 5' RACE was applied. The sample was run on an Illumina HiSeq 2000. A universal primer binding site was added through template switching, and the final cDNA carried a unique molecular identifier so that TCR cDNA molecules could be counted accurately. Specific primers in the conserved constant-segment region were used to synthesize first-strand cDNA for the TCR alpha and beta chains. To control for contamination, every cDNA library was double barcoded, receiving both a SMART-Mk sample barcode and Illumina barcodes. Two successive PCR steps introduced TruSeq adapter sequences along with Illumina sample barcodes. The Illumina HiSeq platform was used with custom primers to sequence TCR alpha and beta cDNA libraries. The published analysis was carried out like this. Raw reads were processed with MiGEC to extract unique molecular identifiers, and MiXCR was used to determine CDR3 positions. Recombination models were inferred per individual with the repgenHMM and IGoR tools using an EM algorithm. The analysis of shared clonotypes was done with the tcR package in R, with sharing normalized by the product of cloneset sizes. Out-of-frame nonproductive sequences were analyzed to study raw recombination free of thymic and clonal selection effects. The public sequencing data were trimmed at Q25 with fastp and processed into clonotypes with MiXCR by TCRdb, which kept only in-frame beta chains. For every CDR3 protein sequence, its rows merge into one entry that carries the most common genes and DNA. The V and J calls come from TCRdb's annotation, not from the publication. The sample records roughly 720,000 distinct CDR3 sequences, about 20% of which are singletons. In total, the top ten clones hold around 13% of the sample.

This same sample was also part of a study on T cells expressing NK-cell markers. As that second study puts it: TCR beta-chain repertoires were profiled in sorted CD3+CD56+NKG2C+, CD3+CD56+NKG2C- and CD3+CD56-NKG2C+ T-cell subsets from roughly eight donors. Seven of the eight sequenced donors were HCMV-seropositive and one was HCMV-seronegative. In several experiments an anti-gammadeltaTCR antibody was added to restrict sorting to alphabetaTCR-expressing T cells. For over five donors, the dominant CD3+CD56+NKG2C+ clonotypes were among the top 10 CD8+ clonotypes and accounted for roughly 1.0-8% of CD8+ T cells. Those dominant clonotypes were again the most abundant among CD3+CD56-NKG2C+ cells in a handful of donors, at about 25-60.1%. Whether the expanded NKG2C-expressing T cell clones were specific for HCMV antigens was left unclear. The eight sequenced donors were randomly selected healthy volunteers, three men and five women. A commercial ELISA kit detecting HCMV-specific IgG in serum was used to determine HCMV serostatus. For over five donors, bulk peripheral blood T-cell repertoires were additionally sequenced from unsorted PBMC. MIGEC was used to demultiplex reads and group the reads by UMI, and MiTCR was used to assemble and quantify clonotypes. Only TCR cDNA sequences supported by at least two reads were kept to exclude erroneous sequences. The tcR package was used for downstream repertoire analysis, and clonotypes were matched between fractions using CDR3 nucleotide sequence together with V segment. VDJmatch was used to annotate antigen specificity against VDJdb, with one amino acid substitution in CDR3 allowed.

The sample taken for sequencing was PBMCs. This clonotype was obtained from a woman younger than 35 in good health. Recombination linked TRBV29-1 to TRBJ2-1; the D gene is perhaps TRBD1 or TRBD2, as each covers 5 bases. In nucleotides, the sequence is TGCAGCGTTGGTTGGATGAGGGGCGATGAGCAGTTCTTC. The resulting protein is CSVGWMRGDEQFF.